The source of this TCR beta chain is a study of post-analysis software for immune sequencing data. Concerning this clonotype itself: Its antigen is still unknown.

The CDR3 has 15 residues. With 0 bases clipped from V and 3 bases from J, the junction kept 4 bases outside the gene matches. Germline loops: CDR1 SGHRS, CDR2 YFSETQ. Every TCR beta cDNA library bore unique molecular identifiers. TCRdb re-called the PCR reads through MiXCR, storing one row per CDR3 protein. The repertoire holds approximately 440,000 distinct CDR3 sequences, with less than 45% as singletons. Study-level points and caveats: Among four or five TRBV segments more frequent in patients than controls were TRBV5-6, TRBV5-1 and TRBV20-1.

Sequenced input: blood. This chain links TRBV5-1 with TRBJ2-5; TRBD1 matches 8 bases. The receptor's source is a girl aged 10 to 17 with multiple sclerosis. For the CDR3, the DNA is TGCGCCAGCAGCTTGGCGGCAGGGGGCGAAGAGACCCAGTACTTC. Its protein is CASSLAAGGEETQYF.